The TCR beta chain described here comes from a study of shared clonotypes between healthy human individuals. Libraries were prepared by immunoSEQ multiplex PCR; TCRdb keeps only in-frame clonotypes and omits some of them. The sample consists of over 950,000 clones, approximately 77% of them appearing once. V lost 4 bases to trimming and J lost 5 bases, with 8 bases between them. Germline CDR1 reads SQVTM; CDR2 reads ANQGSEA. This CDR3 has 11 residues. The chain uses TRBV29-1 and TRBJ1-1; D uncertain. This sequence was found in a man aged 18 to 30 in good health. Some clones in this sample may be carry-over from other donors' samples. Sequences were obtained from memory CD4+ T cells from PBMCs. The subset here: CD45RA-negative fraction. CDR3 sequence reads: CSVVQKTEAFF. DNA of the CDR3: TGCAGCGTTGTACAGAAGACTGAAGCTTTCTTT.